These 30 T cell receptor beta chains were sequenced from one sample in a study of T cell changes during pregnancy in multiple sclerosis. Assay used: immunoSEQ multiplex PCR; TCRdb lists only in-frame clones, some missing. The sample consists of roughly 51,000 clones, around 94% of them appearing once. The sequencing used CD8+ T cells from peripheral blood mononuclear cells, collected before pregnancy. These receptors all stem from a female donor with multiple sclerosis, enrolled in a pregnancy study.

The CDR3: CATSRPGGNQPQHF. CDR3 in DNA: TGTGCCACCAGCAGGCCAGGGGGCAATCAGCCCCAGCATTTT. This chain links TRBV15 with TRBJ1-5; weak D call: TRBD1 (6 bases). V shed 3 bases and J shed 2 bases, with 8 bases lying between them. The length of the CDR3 is 14 residues. Germline CDR1 and CDR2: LNHNV and YYDKDF (reference sequence).

The chain is built from TRBV7-9 and TRBJ1-1; D gene unclear. CDR3 length: 12 residues. The V end lost 5 bases, the J end lost 4 bases, and 8 bases lay between the germline ends. Per germline, CDR1 SEHNR and CDR2 FQNEAQ (reference sequence). The CDR3 sequence is CASSPSGTEAFF. The CDR3 DNA follows: TGTGCCAGCAGCCCCTCCGGCACTGAAGCTTTCTTT.

The chain combines TRBV6-1 with TRBJ1-5; D is possibly TRBD1 (6 bases). The germline V gene encodes CDR1 MNHNS and CDR2 SASEGT. The CDR3 length is 16 residues. Trimming took off 2 bases at V and 3 bases at J, with 14 bases between the two ends. In DNA, the CDR3 is TGTGCCAGCAGTGAATTCGGACAGATTAACAATCAGCCCCAGCATTTT. Translating gives CASSEFGQINNQPQHF.

The chain recombines TRBV6-1 with TRBJ2-7, with 10 bases identical to TRBD1. Germline CDR1 reads MNHNS; CDR2 reads SASEGT. With 2 bases clipped from V and 5 bases from J, the junction kept 9 bases outside the gene matches. This CDR3 has 16 amino acids. CDR3 region: CASSEPGQGESDEQYF. The CDR3 region has the DNA TGTGCCAGCAGTGAACCAGGACAGGGGGAATCGGACGAGCAGTACTTC.

J is TRBJ1-3 and V is TRBV5-4, with 8 positions matching TRBD1. This CDR3 region has 20 residues. The V segment lost 0 bases and the J segment 0 bases; nucleotides outside the gene matches: 14. Germline V gives CDR1 SGHNT, CDR2 YYREEE (reference sequence). The CDR3, as DNA: TGTGCCAGCAGCTTGGAAATGGACAGGGATCCGGTGTCCTCTGGAAACACCATATATTTT. It is translated as CASSLEMDRDPVSSGNTIYF.

V gene TRBV5-6 combines with J gene TRBJ2-1; TRBD1 might be the D (6 bases). With 4 bases removed from V and 0 bases from J, the gap between germline ends came to 11 bases. CDR3 size: 15 residues. Per the germline V gene, CDR1 is SGHDT and CDR2 is YYEEEE. Written as DNA, the CDR3 is TGTGCCAGCAGCACTACAGGGAGCTCCTACAATGAGCAGTTCTTC. The encoded protein is CASSTTGSSYNEQFF.

This chain connects TRBV27 to TRBJ1-4, with D possibly TRBD1 on 5 matching bases. Trimming cost V 6 bases and J 1 base, with 18 bases left between them. There are 17 residues in the CDR3. The germline gives CDR1 MNHEY, CDR2 SMNVEV (reference sequence). CDR3 sequence reads: CASSPRQNLVTNEKLFF. Here the CDR3 DNA reads TGTGCCAGCAGCCCCCGACAGAATTTGGTAACTAATGAAAAACTGTTTTTT. The whole variable domain, filled in from reference TRBV27 and TRBJ1-4, reads EAQVTQNPRYLITVTGKKLTVTCSQNMNHEYMSWYRQDPGLGLRQIYYSMNVEVTDKGDVPEGYKVSRKEKRNFPLILESPSPNQTSLYFCASSPRQNLVTNEKLFFGSGTQLSVL.

The DNA for the CDR3 is TGCGCCAGCAGCCCCCCAACCGGGACAGGGGTTCCTGGCTACACCTTC. Encoded protein: CASSPPTGTGVPGYTF. This chain joins TRBV4-1 and TRBJ1-2; TRBD1 matches at 10 bases. The V gene's germline CDR1 is MGHRA and CDR2 YSYEKL. This CDR3 has 16 amino acids. Trimming cost V 4 bases and J 7 bases; bases outside gene matches: 12.

The chain employs TRBV7-9 and TRBJ2-1; a possible D gene is TRBD1 (5 bases). The CDR3 contains 14 residues. V was cut by 8 bases and J by 6 bases, with 17 bases left in between. Germline-derived CDR1 and CDR2 are SEHNR and FQNEAQ (reference sequence). The CDR3 loop reads CASFSSQGVNEQFF. The CDR3 DNA sequence: TGTGCCAGCTTTTCGAGCCAGGGCGTCAATGAGCAGTTCTTC.

By sample fraction, this clone is medium-sized. The V and J genes are TRBV4-1 and TRBJ1-5; D is unresolved. CDR1 MGHRA and CDR2 YSYEKL come from the germline V gene. V was cut by 3 bases and J by 0 bases, with 15 bases left in between. The CDR3 sequence is 17 residues long. The CDR3 nucleotides are TGCGCCAGCAGCCAGGAGGGCAGGCTTTATAGCAATCAGCCCCAGCATTTT. Amino acid sequence: CASSQEGRLYSNQPQHF.

In DNA form, the CDR3 reads TGCGCCAGCAGCCAAGTGCAGGCGGGCCGGACGGGAAGGGCAGATACGCAGTATTTT. Translating gives CASSQVQAGRTGRADTQYF. This chain joins TRBV4-1 and TRBJ2-3, with D maybe TRBD2 (5 bases). The CDR3 is 19 residues long. V lost 1 base to trimming and J lost 4 bases, with 24 bases between them. The germline gives CDR1 MGHRA, CDR2 YSYEKL.

The J gene is TRBJ2-7, the V gene TRBV6-6, with D possibly TRBD2 on 5 matching bases. The CDR3 is 16 amino acids. Trimming left V 8 bases short and J 0 bases short, with 20 bases between. Germline V gene data show CDR1 as MNHNY and CDR2 as SVGAGI (reference sequence). The CDR3 spells CASWHTPEGSSYEQYF. DNA of the CDR3: TGTGCCAGCTGGCACACTCCTGAGGGTAGCTCCTACGAGCAGTACTTC.

The CDR3 DNA is TGCGCCAGCACAGGTGAAAAACTGTTTTTT. Its translation: CASTGEKLFF. The chain employs TRBV5-1 and TRBJ1-4; no definite D call. Trimming stripped 6 bases from V and 7 bases from J, with 4 bases between. Germline CDR1 reads SGHRS; CDR2 reads YFSETQ. The CDR3 has 10 residues.

This chain links TRBV7-9 with TRBJ2-7, with 7 bases identical to TRBD1. Per germline, CDR1 SEHNR and CDR2 FQNEAQ (reference sequence). The V segment lost 8 bases and the J segment 1 base; nucleotides outside the gene matches: 2. The CDR3 runs to 12 residues. CDR3 protein: CASEGQSYEQYF. The CDR3 DNA follows: TGTGCCAGCGAGGGACAGTCCTACGAGCAGTACTTC.

This clone was observed once. This rearrangement joins TRBV27 to TRBJ2-2; 7 bases agree with TRBD1. Trimming removed 3 bases from V and 5 bases from J; junction bases left unmatched: 3. Germline V lookup: CDR1 MNHEY, CDR2 SMNVEV (reference sequence). The length of the CDR3 is 14 residues. CDR3 DNA: TGTGCCAGCAGTTTCTCCAGGGGGACCGGGGAGCTGTTTTTT. Translating it yields CASSFSRGTGELFF.

CDR3 protein: CASLAGGAYNEQFF. The DNA of the CDR3 is TGTGCCTCCCTAGCGGGGGGGGCCTACAATGAGCAGTTCTTC. V usage is TRBV30 and J usage is TRBJ2-1, with 12 bases that match TRBD2. V lost 7 bases and J lost 2; bases outside the gene matches: 3. CDR3 size: 14 residues. Germline CDR1 GTSNPN, CDR2 SVGIG (reference sequence). Full variable domain (outside the CDR3, taken from reference TRBV30 and TRBJ2-1): SQTIHQWPATLVQPVGSPLSLECTVEGTSNPNLYWYRQAAGRGLQLLFYSVGIGQISSEVPQNLSASRPQDRQFILSSKKLLLSDSGFYLCASLAGGAYNEQFFGPGTRLTVL.

This chain connects TRBV5-5 to TRBJ2-1, with 8 bases identical to TRBD2. The germline V gene encodes CDR1 SGHKS and CDR2 YYEKEE (reference sequence). Trimming at V came to 2 bases and at J to 1 base, leaving 2 bases not matched to a gene. The length of the CDR3 is 15 residues. The CDR3 DNA follows: TGTGCCAGCAGCTTCACGGGAGGGTCCTACAATGAGCAGTTCTTC. Protein product: CASSFTGGSYNEQFF.

The chain combines TRBV19 with TRBJ2-4; 11 bases align to TRBD2. Unmatched junction bases numbered 11, after V lost 5 bases and J lost 8 bases. CDR1 and CDR2 from the germline V gene are LNHDA and SQIVND (reference sequence). This CDR3 has 16 amino acids. The CDR3 bases are TGTGCCAGTAGTGGGTTAGCGGGAGGGCCCAGTGACATTCAGTACTTC. It yields the protein CASSGLAGGPSDIQYF.

In nucleotides, the CDR3 is TGCGCCAGCAGTTACCACAGGGGCTACGAGCAGTACTTC. Translation gives CASSYHRGYEQYF. V and J are TRBV23-1 and TRBJ2-7; 7 bases are a match to TRBD1. TRBV23-1 is marked as an open reading frame, function uncertain. V was pared by 5 bases and J by 3 bases, with 4 bases of the junction left unmatched. The CDR3 covers 13 residues.

The V call is TRBV14, the J call TRBJ2-1; a possible D gene is TRBD1 (6 bases). Per germline, CDR1 SGHDN and CDR2 FVKESK. V was pared by 3 bases and J by 10 bases, with 16 bases between. The CDR3 has 14 residues. The CDR3 nucleotides are TGTGCCAGCAGCCAGGCGCCTCACAGGGCGGAGCAGTTCTTC. Protein: CASSQAPHRAEQFF.

J is TRBJ2-1 and V is TRBV19; 10 nucleotides align to TRBD2. V was clipped by 6 bases and J by 8 bases; unmatched bases: 10. Germline CDR1 and CDR2: LNHDA and SQIVND (reference sequence). The CDR3 loop spans 15 amino acids. The CDR3 bases are TGTGCCAGTAGATTCTCTAGCGGGAGCTTCGATGAGCAGTTCTTC. This sequence encodes CASRFSSGSFDEQFF.

Concerning this clone itself: The junction does not match germline at one end; this may be a read error. V and J are TRBV14 and TRBJ2-7; D is ambiguous. Germline loops: CDR1 SGHDN, CDR2 FVKESK. This CDR3 is 13 amino acids long. The CDR3 sequence is CASSQDSGLEQYF. CDR3 in DNA: TGCGCCAGCAGCCAAGATTCCGGTCTCGAGCAGTACTTC.

The chain carries TRBV30 and TRBJ1-2; D might be TRBD1 (5 bases). V lost 4 bases and J lost 4, with 16 bases in between. The CDR3 is 14 residues long. The germline CDR1 and CDR2 sequences are GTSNPN and SVGIG (reference sequence). In DNA, the CDR3 is TGTGCCTGGACCTTACAGGCGTTAAGCTATGGCTACACCTTC. Its protein is CAWTLQALSYGYTF.

The gene calls are TRBV4-1 and TRBJ2-6; 9 nucleotides line up with TRBD2. J gave up 0 bases and V 1 base, and 7 bases lay outside the gene matches. Germline CDR1 and CDR2: MGHRA and YSYEKL. This CDR3 has 19 amino acids. This chain's CDR3 is CASSQVAGALSSGANVLTF. CDR3 sequence (DNA): TGCGCCAGCAGCCAAGTAGCGGGGGCACTCTCCTCTGGGGCCAACGTCCTGACTTTC.

This chain joins TRBV5-1 and TRBJ2-1, with TRBD2 matching 14 bases. V lost 0 bases to trimming and J lost 6 bases; unmatched junction nucleotides: 11. The germline gives CDR1 SGHRS, CDR2 YFSETQ. The CDR3 consists of 19 residues. CDR3 sequence (DNA): TGCGCCAGCAGCTTGGGGACTAGCGGGAGGCTCTCGGGGCTCAATGAGCAGTTCTTC. Translation: CASSLGTSGRLSGLNEQFF.

This chain joins TRBV28 and TRBJ2-1; D uncertain. Trimming stripped 6 bases from V and 6 bases from J, with 6 bases between. This CDR3 has 11 residues. CDR1 MDHEN and CDR2 SYDVKM come from the germline V gene. The CDR3 protein is CASRLGNEQFF. The CDR3 bases are TGTGCCAGCAGACTCGGCAATGAGCAGTTCTTC.

The rearrangement joins TRBV5-1 to TRBJ2-1; TRBD1 aligns across 10 bases. Germline V gene data show CDR1 as SGHRS and CDR2 as YFSETQ. This CDR3 is built from 12 residues. V lost 3 bases, J lost 12 bases, and 3 bases stayed unmatched. The DNA for the CDR3 is TGCGCCAGCAGCTCGGGGGACAGGGGGCAGTTCTTC. The encoded protein is CASSSGDRGQFF.

This chain uses TRBV11-1 with TRBJ2-3; D remains ambiguous. The V and J ends lost 0 bases and 3 bases respectively, with 7 bases between them. Germline V lookup: CDR1 SGHAT, CDR2 FQDESV (reference sequence). The CDR3 totals 14 residues. In nucleotides, the CDR3 is TGTGCCAGCAGCTTAGCGGCGCGGACAGATACGCAGTATTTT. Its protein product is CASSLAARTDTQYF.

V and J are TRBV4-1 and TRBJ2-2; TRBD2 agrees at 10 bases. CDR3 length equals 16 residues. The germline V gene has CDR1 MGHRA and CDR2 YSYEKL. V trimming: 2 bases; J trimming: 8 bases; junction bases outside the gene matches: 8. CDR3 coding DNA: TGCGCCAGCAGCCAATTGGGGCTAGCGGGAGCAGGGGAGCTGTTTTTT. Its protein product is CASSQLGLAGAGELFF.

The gene calls are TRBV27 and TRBJ2-2; a possible D gene is TRBD1 (5 bases). The CDR3 is made up of 14 amino acids. Germline CDR1 MNHEY, CDR2 SMNVEV (reference sequence). The ends were cut back, 3 bases at V and 1 base at J, with 6 bases in the middle. The CDR3 here is CASSLTVNTGELFF. DNA of the CDR3: TGTGCCAGCAGTTTGACAGTGAACACCGGGGAGCTGTTTTTT.